What follows are 21 T cell receptor beta chains derived from one specimen sequenced in a study of radiation and T cells in renal cell carcinoma. Produced via immunoSEQ multiplex PCR; TCRdb's table is partial and in-frame only. The sample carries about 150,000 clones, about 88% recorded once. The time point: blood 4 weeks post-SBRT, at nephrectomy. The treatment was: 15 Gy SBRT to primary tumor, nephrectomy 4 weeks later. The sequenced sample was blood, obtained from a patient whose treatment included radiotherapy and nephrectomy. These TCRs come from a woman between 45 and 60 years old with renal cell carcinoma.

This chain uses TRBV29-1 with TRBJ1-3; D uncertain. The CDR3 has 15 amino acids. The germline CDR1 and CDR2 sequences are SQVTM and ANQGSEA. V was pared by 1 base and J by 0 bases, with 10 bases between. CDR3 nucleotide sequence: TGCAGCGTTGAAGGGTGGTCGAGCTCTGGAAACACCATATATTTT. Its protein product is CSVEGWSSSGNTIYF.

This clone appeared a few times. The chain couples TRBV7-9 to TRBJ1-4, with 9 positions matching TRBD1. Germline trimming cut 5 bases from V and 6 bases from J; bases unmatched to any gene: 4. Germline V gives CDR1 SEHNR, CDR2 FQNEAQ (reference sequence). The CDR3 spans 14 residues. CDR3 in DNA: TGTGCCAGCAGCCGGGGACAGGGTTATGAAAAACTGTTTTTT. Translated, it gives CASSRGQGYEKLFF.

The chain employs TRBV6-1 and TRBJ2-2; D ambiguous. CDR3 length equals 12 residues. Between the trimmed V and J ends, which lost 5 bases and 5 bases, there was a span of 6 bases. Germline CDR1 reads MNHNS; CDR2 reads SASEGT. CDR3 region: CASSSRTGELFF. CDR3 coding DNA: TGTGCCAGCAGTAGCCGGACCGGGGAGCTGTTTTTT.

The V and J genes are TRBV7-2 and TRBJ2-7, with unresolved D. Germline-derived CDR1 and CDR2 are SGHTA and FQGNSA. This CDR3 is built from 15 residues. Trimming removed 1 base from V and 3 bases from J, with 13 bases in between. CDR3 nucleotide sequence: TGTGCCAGCAGCTTAGAAGCCCCACCCCGCTACGAGCAGTACTTC. This sequence encodes CASSLEAPPRYEQYF. The variable domain in full, completed from reference TRBV7-2 and TRBJ2-7, reads GAGVSQSPSNKVTEKGKDVELRCDPISGHTALYWYRQSLGQGLEFLIYFQGNSAPDKSGLPSDRFSAERTGGSVSTLTIQRTQQEDSAVYLCASSLEAPPRYEQYFGPGTRLTVT.

The chain joins TRBV6-5 to TRBJ1-4; no definite D call. This CDR3 is 14 amino acids long. The V gene lost 4 bases and the J gene lost 8 bases, with 14 bases spanning the gap. From germline, CDR1 is MNHEY and CDR2 SVGAGI. CDR3 in DNA: TGTGCCAGCAGTTTCACCCTTGCCCGCGAAAAACTGTTTTTT. It translates to CASSFTLAREKLFF.

V gene TRBV7-2 combines with J gene TRBJ2-2; the D is unclear. Germline V gene data show CDR1 as SGHTA and CDR2 as FQGNSA. The CDR3 has 16 amino acids. V was shortened by 2 bases and J by 5 bases, with 15 bases between the two germline ends. CDR3 DNA: TGTGCCAGCAGCTTATCCCCCGGGTCAGTAACCGGGGAGCTGTTTTTT. This encodes CASSLSPGSVTGELFF.

This clone was picked up a small number of times. The chain has TRBV5-1 and TRBJ2-1; 7 nucleotides match TRBD1. The CDR3 length is 16 residues. V dropped 5 bases and J dropped 5; count of bases not matched to a gene: 13. Germline V gene lookup returns CDR1 SGHRS and CDR2 YFSETQ. The CDR3 region has the DNA TGCGCCAGCAGACCCGACCCGGGACAGCAGAACAATGAGCAGTTCTTC. This codes for CASRPDPGQQNNEQFF.

The rearrangement links TRBV7-2 to TRBJ1-5; 12 bases match TRBD1. Trimming took 4 bases from V and 0 from J; bases not matched to a gene: 7. CDR1 is SGHTA, CDR2 FQGNSA, per germline. The CDR3 covers 18 residues. DNA of the CDR3: TGTGCCAGCAGCTCGGGACAGGGGGCAGATCATAGCAATCAGCCCCAGCATTTT. It codes for CASSSGQGADHSNQPQHF.

This chain uses TRBV15 with TRBJ2-7; maybe TRBD1 (6 bases). Germline V gene sequence: CDR1 LNHNV, CDR2 YYDKDF (reference sequence). The CDR3 length is 15 residues. The V end lost 1 base, the J end lost 6 bases, and 16 bases lay between the germline ends. Here the CDR3 reads CATSRGGLARSEQYF. CDR3 bases: TGTGCCACCAGCAGAGGGGGGCTAGCTCGCTCCGAGCAGTACTTC.

This chain links TRBV5-1 with TRBJ1-1; 7 bases match TRBD1. Trimming took 1 base from V and 3 from J; bases not matched to a gene: 3. Per germline, CDR1 SGHRS and CDR2 YFSETQ. The CDR3 is 14 amino acids. CDR3 amino acids: CASSLTQGYTEAFF. The CDR3 nucleotides read TGCGCCAGCAGCTTGACACAGGGGTACACTGAAGCTTTCTTT.

The chain couples TRBV19 to TRBJ2-5; the match to TRBD1 covers 8 bases. The CDR3 contains 16 residues. From germline, CDR1 is LNHDA and CDR2 SQIVND (reference sequence). V gave up 4 bases and J gave up 5 bases; unmatched junction bases: 12. CDR3: CASSNRQGRNRETQYF. As DNA, the CDR3 is TGTGCCAGTAGTAATCGACAGGGGAGAAACCGGGAGACCCAGTACTTC.

The chain combines TRBV6-1 with TRBJ2-1, with 7 bases identical to TRBD2. The CDR3 spans 15 residues. With V trimmed by 5 bases and J by 6 bases, 10 bases remained unmatched. The germline gives CDR1 MNHNS, CDR2 SASEGT. CDR3 nucleotide sequence: TGTGCCAGCAGTCGCGAAGGACTAGAACTCAATGAGCAGTTCTTC. It yields the protein CASSREGLELNEQFF.

This clone showed up just a few times. CDR3 protein: CASSLTGRDTEAFF. The DNA of the CDR3 is TGTGCCAGCAGCTTAACGGGCAGGGACACTGAAGCTTTCTTT. The rearrangement uses TRBV7-3 and TRBJ1-1; D is perhaps TRBD1 (5 bases). This CDR3 is 14 amino acids long. Trimming removed 0 bases at V and 3 bases at J, with 8 bases between. The V gene's germline CDR1 is SGHTA and CDR2 FQGTGA.

The CDR3, as DNA: TGTGCCAGCAGTTTATCTGGGGGTCCTGAAAAACTGTTTTTT. It specifies CASSLSGGPEKLFF. This chain uses TRBV28 with TRBJ1-4, with a possible D match to TRBD1 (5 bases). The CDR3 runs 14 residues. Between the trimmed V and J ends, which lost 1 base and 7 bases, there was a span of 10 bases. In germline, CDR1 is MDHEN, CDR2 SYDVKM.

The rearrangement uses TRBV11-2 and TRBJ2-7, with D perhaps TRBD1 or TRBD2 (5 bases each). The germline V gene has CDR1 SGHAT and CDR2 FQNNGV. Between the trimmed V and J ends, which lost 2 bases and 7 bases, there was a span of 12 bases. The CDR3 is 13 amino acids. The CDR3 protein is CASSLHGAGEQYF. CDR3 nucleotide sequence: TGTGCCAGCAGCTTACATGGGGCGGGTGAGCAGTACTTC.

This sequence joins TRBV5-6 and TRBJ1-3, with D possibly being TRBD1 (6 bases). The CDR3 contains 14 residues. The germline V and J ends were trimmed by 4 bases and 1 base, with 9 bases remaining between them. The germline V gene encodes CDR1 SGHDT and CDR2 YYEEEE. The CDR3 here is CASSLGGSGNTIYF. For the CDR3, the DNA is TGTGCCAGCAGCCTAGGGGGTTCTGGAAACACCATATATTTT.

This clone is a singleton in its sample. This sequence joins TRBV5-4 and TRBJ1-3; D is ambiguous. This CDR3 is built from 14 residues. The germline V and J ends were trimmed by 4 bases and 3 bases, with 11 bases remaining between them. The germline gives CDR1 SGHNT, CDR2 YYREEE (reference sequence). The CDR3: CASSPQDGGNTIYF. For the CDR3, the DNA is TGTGCCAGCAGCCCGCAGGACGGTGGAAACACCATATATTTT. Combining the CDR3 with reference TRBV5-4 and TRBJ1-3 gives the whole variable domain ETGVTQSPTHLIKTRGQQVTLRCSSQSGHNTVSWYQQALGQGPQFIFQYYREEENGRGNFPPRFSGLQFPNYSSELNVNALELDDSALYLCASSPQDGGNTIYFGEGSWLTVV.

Notes on this clone: This may arise from a read error, as a much more abundant clone is one base away. The V call is TRBV25-1, the J call TRBJ2-5; 8 nucleotides align to TRBD2. Trimming at V came to 8 bases and at J to 5 bases, leaving 10 bases not matched to a gene. CDR1 is MGHDK, CDR2 SYGVNS, per germline. The CDR3 has 14 amino acids. As DNA, the CDR3 is TGTGCCAGCTGTGGGGCGGGAGGAGGGGAGACCCAGTACTTC. Amino acid sequence: CASCGAGGGETQYF.

This chain uses TRBV5-1 with TRBJ2-2; no reliable D call. V was clipped by 7 bases and J by 1 base, with 14 bases between them. Germline V gives CDR1 SGHRS, CDR2 YFSETQ. There are 15 residues in the CDR3. CDR3 loop: CASGVASENTGELFF. CDR3 DNA: TGCGCCAGCGGGGTGGCCAGCGAGAACACCGGGGAGCTGTTTTTT. The full variable domain, with the rest looked up from reference TRBV5-1 and TRBJ2-2, is KAGVTQTPRYLIKTRGQQVTLSCSPISGHRSVSWYQQTPGQGLQFLFEYFSETQRNKGNFPGRFSGRQFSNSRSEMNVSTLELGDSALYLCASGVASENTGELFFGEGSRLTVL.

The genes are TRBV6-1 and TRBJ1-1; no clear D gene. This CDR3 has 13 residues. Germline loops: CDR1 MNHNS, CDR2 SASEGT. V gave up 6 bases and J gave up 1 base, with 9 bases separating them. CDR3 in amino acids: CASREAGNTEAFF. The CDR3 DNA is TGTGCCAGCAGGGAGGCAGGGAACACTGAAGCTTTCTTT.

The chain uses TRBV7-2 and TRBJ2-5; 11 nucleotides line up with TRBD2. V gave up 5 bases and J gave up 7 bases; unmatched junction bases: 6. The CDR3 totals 14 residues. Germline V gene data show CDR1 as SGHTA and CDR2 as FQGNSA. The CDR3 is CASSGTSGVVTQYF. The CDR3 DNA follows: TGTGCCAGCAGCGGGACTAGCGGTGTGGTGACCCAGTACTTC.